The sequence of this TCR beta chain was determined in a study of shared clonotypes between healthy human individuals. Looked up from germline, CDR1 is MDHEN and CDR2 is SYDVKM. The V end lost 5 bases, the J end lost 6 bases, and 16 bases lay between the germline ends. The CDR3 length is 15 residues. Approximately 210 ng DNA, 25,000 to 35,000 T cell genomes, went into each sorted-subset replicate PCR. Data came from immunoSEQ multiplex PCR; TCRdb stores just in-frame clones and leaves some out. The sample carries about 1.1 million clones, around 78% recorded once. Whole-study results and caveats: The researchers took only blood, and tissue repertoires probably look different. Sharing across four donors was highest in naive CD4 (around 5%) and lowest in memory CD8 (around 0.4%).

Regarding this clone: Its antigen is undetermined.

The sequencing input was memory CD4+ T cells from PBMCs. Subset denoted: CD45RA-negative fraction. This TCR was recovered from a young man in good health. Some clones in this sample may be carry-over from other donors' samples. This sequence joins TRBV28 and TRBJ2-2; maybe TRBD2 (6 bases). CDR3 DNA: TGTGCCAGCAGTCCGCCTGCGGGACGGTCCGGGGAGCTGTTTTTT. Translation: CASSPPAGRSGELFF. Combining the CDR3 with reference TRBV28 and TRBJ2-2 gives the whole variable domain DVKVTQSSRYLVKRTGEKVFLECVQDMDHENMFWYRQDPGLGLRLIYFSYDVKMKEKGDIPEGYSVSREKKERFSLILESASTNQTSMYLCASSPPAGRSGELFFGEGSRLTVL.